This record covers a single TCR beta chain. Germline loops: CDR1 LNHDA, CDR2 SQIVND (reference sequence). Trimming took off 5 bases at V and 10 bases at J, with 9 bases between the two ends. This CDR3 comprises 12 residues. The data stem from a study of blood T cell repertoires in COVID-19. Profiling relied on immunoSEQ multiplex PCR, and the TCRdb table lists in-frame clones only, not all of them. The sample lists around 100,000 clones, 70% to 90% occurring once. The source is a man aged 45-65 years with active or convalescent COVID-19. The sequencing sample was made of peripheral blood. The rearrangement links TRBV19 to TRBJ1-6; D uncertain. The CDR3 nucleotides are TGTGCCAGTAGTCTCTTCCGGTCACCCCTCCACTTT. This translates into CASSLFRSPLHF.